A selection of T cell receptor beta chains follows, all from one sample in a study of blood T cell repertoires in COVID-19. Generated by immunoSEQ multiplex PCR, the TCRdb table keeps only in-frame clones and is missing some. The sample gives some 200,000 clones, 80% of which show up once; 5.5% is in the top ten. Specimen: peripheral blood. The receptors shown here come from a woman in her 70s with acute or convalescent COVID-19. CDR3s include the opening cysteine and the closing phenylalanine or tryptophan. The order of the fields is J gene, D gene, clone size, V gene, CDR3 DNA, CDR3 protein. D genes are given only for firm matches. Clone size is shown for a subset of rows, as once, few, many or a class of expanded clone.

TRBJ2-5,TRBD2,.,TRBV20-1,TGCAGTGCTAGTTTGGGACTAGCGGTCCGAGAGACCCAGTACTTC,CSASLGLAVRETQYF
TRBJ2-2,TRBD2,.,TRBV15,TGTGCCACCAGCAGAGATCCACCGGGGGGACTCAGAAGGTCCGGGGAGCTGTTTTTT,CATSRDPPGGLRRSGELFF
TRBJ2-2,.,few,TRBV18,TGTGCCAGCTCACCGGGGCACACCGGGGAGCTGTTTTTT,CASSPGHTGELFF
TRBJ1-4,.,.,TRBV28,TGTGCCAGCAGTTTATTGGCACGTGAAAAACTGTTTTTT,CASSLLAREKLFF
TRBJ1-5,.,.,TRBV12-3/TRBV12-4,TGTGCCAGCAGAGAGACAGGAAATCAGCCCCAGCATTTT,CASRETGNQPQHF
TRBJ2-1,.,.,TRBV5-1,TGCGCCAGCAGCCATATAACGGGTTACTACAATGAGCAGTTCTTC,CASSHITGYYNEQFF
TRBJ2-1,.,.,TRBV27,TGTGCCAGCCTCCCCCCTGATGAGCAGTTCTTC,CASLPPDEQFF
TRBJ1-5,.,.,TRBV2,TGTGCCAGCAGCAGGACTGATAGGAATCAGCCCCAGCATTTT,CASSRTDRNQPQHF
TRBJ1-4,.,.,TRBV7-6,TGTGCCAGCAGCTTAGACGGCGGGAGTAATGAAAAACTGTTTTTT,CASSLDGGSNEKLFF
TRBJ1-5,TRBD1,.,TRBV7-2,TGTGCCAGCAGTGGACAGGGCAATCAGCCCCAGCATTTT,CASSGQGNQPQHF
TRBJ2-5,.,once,TRBV27,TGTGCCAGCAGTCCCGGACTGACTTTGACCCAGTACTTC,CASSPGLTLTQYF
TRBJ2-5,TRBD2,.,TRBV10-3,TGTGCCACGGTTTTTGGACTAGCGGAAGAGACCCAGTACTTC,CATVFGLAEETQYF
TRBJ2-3,TRBD1,.,TRBV10-3,TGTGCCATCAACGCACCGGGACAGGGTGAGGATACGCAGTATTTT,CAINAPGQGEDTQYF
TRBJ2-7,.,.,TRBV19,TGTGCCAGTAGTATAGCCCGTTCCTACGAGCAGTACTTC,CASSIARSYEQYF
TRBJ2-7,.,.,TRBV7-9,TGTGCCAGCAGCTTACCGGGTCAGGGTCCTTCCTACGAGCAGTACTTC,CASSLPGQGPSYEQYF
TRBJ2-7,TRBD2,few,TRBV5-1,TGCGCCAGCAGCTTGGCAGCGGGAGGGACCTACGAGCAGTACTTC,CASSLAAGGTYEQYF
TRBJ1-3,TRBD1,.,TRBV6-5,TGTGCCAGTGGTACAGGGGACTCTGGAAACACCATATATTTT,CASGTGDSGNTIYF
TRBJ1-6,.,.,TRBV27,TGTGCCAGCAGTTTATCCAGGGTCGGAACAGACAATAATTCACCCCTCCACTTT,CASSLSRVGTDNNSPLHF
TRBJ1-1,.,few,TRBV10-2,TGCGCCAGCAGTGGGGAGGGGTACACTGAAGCTTTCTTT,CASSGEGYTEAFF
TRBJ2-7,.,.,TRBV6-2/TRBV6-3,TGTGCCAGCAGTTACTCGATTGGGGCCCGCCGCTACGAGCAGTACTTC,CASSYSIGARRYEQYF
TRBJ1-6,.,.,TRBV11-2,TGTGCCAGCAGCCAGGGGCAGTCAAATTCACCCCTCCACTTT,CASSQGQSNSPLHF
TRBJ1-3,TRBD1,.,TRBV3-1/TRBV3-2,TGTGCCAGCAGCCAAGGGACAGGGGAGGTCACCATATATTTT,CASSQGTGEVTIYF
TRBJ2-1,TRBD2,few,TRBV19,TGTGCCAGTAGTATTTCCGGGCTAGCGGGAGGAGGTGAGCAGTTCTTC,CASSISGLAGGGEQFF
TRBJ2-3,TRBD2,.,TRBV12-5,TGTGCTAGTGGTCTAACGAGACTAGCGGGACCTAGCACAGATACGCAGTATTTT,CASGLTRLAGPSTDTQYF
TRBJ1-1,.,once,TRBV11-2,TGTGCCAGCACCAACCGGGAGGCAACTGAAGCTTTCTTT,CASTNREATEAFF
TRBJ1-1,TRBD1,many,TRBV6-6,TGTGCCAGCAGGCCCGGGACAGGGAACACTGAAGCTTTCTTT,CASRPGTGNTEAFF
TRBJ2-7,TRBD1,.,TRBV28,TGTGCCAGCAGTTCTAACGGACAGGGATCCTACGAGCAGTACTTC,CASSSNGQGSYEQYF
TRBJ1-1,TRBD1,.,TRBV7-9,TGTGCCAGCAGCTTAGGACAGGGGGGAATCAACACTGAAGCTTTCTTT,CASSLGQGGINTEAFF
TRBJ2-1,TRBD2,.,TRBV5-1,TGCGCCAGCAGCGGGGGGAACCTAGCGGGAGTAGGGGAGCAGTTCTTC,CASSGGNLAGVGEQFF
TRBJ1-6,.,.,TRBV5-1,TGCGCCAGCAGCTCATATTCCTCCTTTTTCGGGTCACCCCTCCACTTT,CASSSYSSFFGSPLHF
TRBJ2-2,.,once,TRBV12-2,TGTGCAAGTCGCTTATTGTCGGGACAGCAGAACACCGGGGAGCTGTTTTTT,CASRLLSGQQNTGELFF
TRBJ2-7,TRBD2,.,TRBV30,TGTGCCTGGAGTGATCGGACTAGCGGGAGGTTCTACGAGCAGTACTTC,CAWSDRTSGRFYEQYF
TRBJ2-3,.,.,TRBV6-5,TGTGCCAGCAATGGTCTATCTAGCACAGATACGCAGTATTTT,CASNGLSSTDTQYF
TRBJ2-5,TRBD2,.,TRBV14,TGTGCCAGCAGCCAAGAGGGGACTAGGAGGCAAGAGACCCAGTACTTC,CASSQEGTRRQETQYF
TRBJ2-1,TRBD2,.,TRBV10-3,TGTGCCACCCTAGCGGGAGGCCAAACGAGCTACAATGAGCAGTTCTTC,CATLAGGQTSYNEQFF
TRBJ1-5,.,.,TRBV24-1,TGTGCCACCAGTGACCCCTCAGAGGGTGCCAATCAGCCCCAGCATTTT,CATSDPSEGANQPQHF
TRBJ1-2,TRBD1,once,TRBV12-3/TRBV12-4,TGTGCCAGCAGTTTACCAGGGGGCCGTGGCTACACCTTC,CASSLPGGRGYTF
TRBJ2-7,.,once,TRBV27,TGTGCCAGCAGTTTCCAGGGAAAGACAGGACCTGTAGGGTCCTACGAGCAGTACTTC,CASSFQGKTGPVGSYEQYF
TRBJ1-2,TRBD1,.,TRBV19,TGTGCCAGTAGGACAGGGTTGGGCTATGGCTACACCTTC,CASRTGLGYGYTF
TRBJ1-4,TRBD1,.,TRBV19,TGTGCCAGTAGTATGTCGGACAGGATTAATGAAAAACTGTTTTTT,CASSMSDRINEKLFF
TRBJ1-1,.,.,TRBV11-3,TGTGCCAGCAGCTTGTGGGGGGGCACTGAAGCTTTCTTT,CASSLWGGTEAFF
TRBJ1-6,.,.,TRBV10-3,TGTGCCATCGGGGAGGGACGGACAAATTCACCCCTCCACTTT,CAIGEGRTNSPLHF
TRBJ2-3,.,.,TRBV27,TGTGCCAGCAGTTTCTCAGATACGCAGTATTTT,CASSFSDTQYF
TRBJ1-1,.,.,TRBV7-8,TGTGCCAGCAGCCGAGACCCGAATTGGCAGGAGAACACTGAAGCTTTCTTT,CASSRDPNWQENTEAFF
TRBJ1-2,TRBD1,.,TRBV6-5,TGTGCCAGCAGAAGACAGGGGGCAACGAACTATGGCTACACCTTC,CASRRQGATNYGYTF
TRBJ1-1,.,.,TRBV7-2,TGTGCCAGCAGATTACAGATGAACACTGAAGCTTTCTTT,CASRLQMNTEAFF
TRBJ2-7,.,.,TRBV3-1/TRBV3-2,TGTGCCAGCAGCCCAATCGGCGGGGCAGAGCAGTACTTC,CASSPIGGAEQYF
TRBJ1-1,TRBD1,.,TRBV3-1/TRBV3-2,TGTGCCAGCAGCCCGGGACAGGGTGAAGCTTTCTTT,CASSPGQGEAFF
TRBJ2-1,.,few,TRBV12-3/TRBV12-4,TGTGCCAGCAGTCCCGGACAGATCAATGAGCAGTTCTTC,CASSPGQINEQFF